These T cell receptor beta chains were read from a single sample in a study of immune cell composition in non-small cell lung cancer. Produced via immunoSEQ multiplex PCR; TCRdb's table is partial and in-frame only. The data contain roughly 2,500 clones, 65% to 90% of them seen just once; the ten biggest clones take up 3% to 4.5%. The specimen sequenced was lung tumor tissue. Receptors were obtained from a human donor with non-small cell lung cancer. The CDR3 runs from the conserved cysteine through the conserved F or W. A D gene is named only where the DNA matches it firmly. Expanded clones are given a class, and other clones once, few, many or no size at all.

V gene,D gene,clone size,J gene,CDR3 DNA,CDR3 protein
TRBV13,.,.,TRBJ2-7,TGTGCCAGCACTCCCTATAGATCCCTCGAGCAGTACTTC,CASTPYRSLEQYF
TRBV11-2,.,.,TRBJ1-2,TGTGCCAGCAGCTTGCCGGGAAACTATGGCTACACCTTC,CASSLPGNYGYTF
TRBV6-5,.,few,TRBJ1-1,TGTGCCAGCAAAAAAGGGGTGAAAGCTTTCTTT,CASKKGVKAFF
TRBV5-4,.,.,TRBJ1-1,TGTGCCAGCAGCTTCGACATATCGAACACTGAAGCTTTCTTT,CASSFDISNTEAFF
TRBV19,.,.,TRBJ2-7,TGTGCCAGTAGCTTAGGGGGTTCCTACGAGCAGTACTTC,CASSLGGSYEQYF
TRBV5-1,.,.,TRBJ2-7,TGCGCCAGCAGCCCCACAGGTCAGGCTCTGTACGAGCAGTACTTC,CASSPTGQALYEQYF
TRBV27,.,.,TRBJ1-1,TGTGCCAGCAAAGACCAGGGGAACACTGAAGCTTTCTTT,CASKDQGNTEAFF
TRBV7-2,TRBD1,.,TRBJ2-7,TGTGCCAGCAGCTTAGCTAGACTACCGACAGGGGGTTACGAGCAGTACTTC,CASSLARLPTGGYEQYF
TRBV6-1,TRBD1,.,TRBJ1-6,TGTGCCAGCAGTGACTTACAGGGGGCGAGTTCACCCCTCCACTTT,CASSDLQGASSPLHF
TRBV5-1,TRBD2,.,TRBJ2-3,TGCGCCACTCAGGCTGCCGGGGGGAGCACAGATACGCAGTATTTT,CATQAAGGSTDTQYF
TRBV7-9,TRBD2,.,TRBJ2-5,TGTGCCAGCAGTTGGGGACTAGCGGGCTCCCTGGGGGGTCAAGAGACCCAGTACTTC,CASSWGLAGSLGGQETQYF
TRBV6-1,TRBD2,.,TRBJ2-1,TGTGCCAGCATGGCTAGCGGGAGAGGTGAGCAGTTCTTC,CASMASGRGEQFF
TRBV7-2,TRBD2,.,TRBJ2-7,TGTGCCAGCAGCTTAGGACTAGCGAACTACGAGCAGTACTTC,CASSLGLANYEQYF
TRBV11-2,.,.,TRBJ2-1,TGTGCCAGCAGCCCCCGCCCCCCTTCAGGGCAGCCCCATGAGCAGTTCTTC,CASSPRPPSGQPHEQFF
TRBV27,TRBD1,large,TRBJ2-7,TGTGCCAGCAGTTTACAGGGGGCTAACTACGAGCAGTACTTC,CASSLQGANYEQYF
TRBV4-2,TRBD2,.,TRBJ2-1,TGTGCCAGCAGCCAAGAAGGCGGGGGAAACAATGAGCAGTTCTTC,CASSQEGGGNNEQFF
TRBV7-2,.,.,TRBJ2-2,TGTGCCAGCAGCTTAGTCGGAGGGGGCCGGGTCGGGGAGCTGTTTTTT,CASSLVGGGRVGELFF